The following is a T cell receptor beta chain sequence with its context. Its antigen is as yet unknown. Germline values: CDR1 SGHDN, CDR2 FVKESK. Trimming stripped 4 bases from V and 9 bases from J, with 6 bases between. This CDR3 is 11 amino acids long. This sample was included in a study of T cell responses to AZD1222 COVID-19 vaccine. Study outcomes and limitations: Two doses of AZD1222 preceded a rise in Spike-specific TCR breadth and depth. Without day 14 samples, only post-peak T cell repertoires were studied.

Assay: immunoSEQ multiplex PCR; the TCRdb copy retains only in-frame clones and omits some. The table shows about 150,000 clones, with around 88% occurring only once. The starting material was peripheral blood, obtained on day 0 of AZD1222 vaccination. The receptor comes from an adult in good health. This rearrangement joins TRBV14 to TRBJ2-2; D is ambiguous. The CDR3 protein is CASSLSRELFF. DNA for the CDR3: TGTGCCAGCAGCCTATCGAGGGAGCTGTTTTTT. Full variable domain (remainder filled in from reference TRBV14 and TRBJ2-2): EAGVTQFPSHSVIEKGQTVTLRCDPISGHDNLYWYRRVMGKEIKFLLHFVKESKQDESGMPNNRFLAERTGGTYSTLKVQPAELEDSGVYFCASSLSRELFFGEGSRLTVL.